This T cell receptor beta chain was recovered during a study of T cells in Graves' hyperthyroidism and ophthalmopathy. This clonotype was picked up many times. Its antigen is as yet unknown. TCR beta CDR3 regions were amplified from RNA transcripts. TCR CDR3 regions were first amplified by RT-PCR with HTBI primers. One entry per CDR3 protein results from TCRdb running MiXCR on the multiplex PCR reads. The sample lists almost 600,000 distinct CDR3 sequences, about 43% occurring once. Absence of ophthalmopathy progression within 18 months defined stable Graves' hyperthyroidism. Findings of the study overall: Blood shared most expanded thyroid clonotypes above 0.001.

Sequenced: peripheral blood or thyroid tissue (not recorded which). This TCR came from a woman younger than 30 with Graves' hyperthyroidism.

As DNA, the CDR3 is TGTGCCAGCAGCCTGGACGTCAAGTATGGCTACACCTTC. Protein: CASSLDVKYGYTF. The V gene is TRBV9, the J gene TRBJ1-2; D not certain. This CDR3 is 13 amino acids long. Germline loops: CDR1 SGDLS, CDR2 YYNGEE. The V end lost 4 bases, the J end lost 5 bases, and 12 bases lay between the germline ends.